A selection of T cell receptor beta chains follows, all from one sample in a study of blood T cell repertoires in COVID-19. Profiled with immunoSEQ multiplex PCR; TCRdb holds only in-frame clones, not every one. The repertoire holds approximately 30,000 clones, with approximately 90% as singletons. The sample taken for sequencing was peripheral blood. These receptors were obtained from a human donor in a cohort sampled during active COVID-19. Both conserved end residues are part of each CDR3. D genes are given only for firm matches.

j_call: TRBJ2-1
v_call: TRBV24-1
d_call: TRBD2
cdr3_aa: CATSVGTSVRRGEQFF

j_call: TRBJ2-4
v_call: TRBV9
d_call: TRBD1
cdr3_aa: CASSAGQLAKNIQYF

j_call: TRBJ2-1
v_call: TRBV7-2
d_call: .
cdr3_aa: CASSLEKRVYNEQFF

j_call: TRBJ2-1
v_call: TRBV9
d_call: .
cdr3_aa: CASSRPGGNEQFF

j_call: TRBJ1-2
v_call: TRBV21-1
d_call: .
cdr3_aa: CASSSGTVYGYTF

j_call: TRBJ2-1
v_call: TRBV5-5
d_call: TRBD2
cdr3_aa: CASSPGTSGWSYNEQFF

j_call: TRBJ2-3
v_call: TRBV7-6
d_call: .
cdr3_aa: CASSLASSTDTQYF

j_call: TRBJ1-1
v_call: TRBV19
d_call: .
cdr3_aa: CASSTTPQTEAFF

j_call: TRBJ1-1
v_call: TRBV5-1
d_call: TRBD1
cdr3_aa: CASSSKQGTRVNTEAFF

j_call: TRBJ2-4
v_call: TRBV5-1
d_call: TRBD1
cdr3_aa: CASSLAGGSNIQYF

j_call: TRBJ2-7
v_call: TRBV18
d_call: .
cdr3_aa: CASSSPKGDEQYF

j_call: TRBJ2-3
v_call: TRBV6-5
d_call: TRBD2
cdr3_aa: CASSLTSTRTDTQYF

j_call: TRBJ2-5
v_call: TRBV2
d_call: TRBD2
cdr3_aa: CASRVLSISGYQETQYF

j_call: TRBJ1-2
v_call: TRBV2
d_call: TRBD1
cdr3_aa: CASSTLDRAGEGYTF

j_call: TRBJ1-2
v_call: TRBV4-2
d_call: .
cdr3_aa: CASSQATSYHYGYTF

j_call: TRBJ2-5
v_call: TRBV13
d_call: TRBD2
cdr3_aa: CASSWGGGRETQYF

j_call: TRBJ2-1
v_call: TRBV28
d_call: TRBD2
cdr3_aa: CASSLPSGRASNEQFF

j_call: TRBJ2-5
v_call: TRBV7-2
d_call: TRBD1
cdr3_aa: CASSLRTGRIQETQYF

j_call: TRBJ2-3
v_call: TRBV5-1
d_call: .
cdr3_aa: CASSLVGDTQYF

j_call: TRBJ2-2
v_call: TRBV5-1
d_call: .
cdr3_aa: CASSYRAGELFF

j_call: TRBJ2-7
v_call: TRBV9
d_call: TRBD1
cdr3_aa: CASSPRTGEYEQYF

j_call: TRBJ2-7
v_call: TRBV4-1
d_call: TRBD1
cdr3_aa: CASSREDRESSYEQYF

j_call: TRBJ1-4
v_call: TRBV19
d_call: .
cdr3_aa: CASSFGATNEKLFF

j_call: TRBJ1-3
v_call: TRBV12-5
d_call: .
cdr3_aa: CASGQIPIYF

j_call: TRBJ1-2
v_call: TRBV5-1
d_call: .
cdr3_aa: CASTLDMVGGYTF

j_call: TRBJ1-2
v_call: TRBV3-1/TRBV3-2
d_call: TRBD1
cdr3_aa: CASSQGVTGGGNYGYTF

j_call: TRBJ2-2
v_call: TRBV7-3
d_call: TRBD1
cdr3_aa: CASSPSAGGYSGELFF

j_call: TRBJ2-7
v_call: TRBV4-1
d_call: TRBD1
cdr3_aa: CASSQGRGLGQGHEQYF

j_call: TRBJ1-4
v_call: TRBV28
d_call: .
cdr3_aa: CASRYGQPTTNEKLFF

j_call: TRBJ2-2
v_call: TRBV5-1
d_call: TRBD1
cdr3_aa: CASSSDRVSTGELFF

j_call: TRBJ2-2
v_call: TRBV6-2/TRBV6-3
d_call: .
cdr3_aa: CASSYGNTNTGELFF

j_call: TRBJ2-1
v_call: TRBV4-2
d_call: .
cdr3_aa: CASSRSMGPYNEQFF

j_call: TRBJ1-1
v_call: TRBV6-5
d_call: TRBD1
cdr3_aa: CASKGALNTEAFF

j_call: TRBJ2-3
v_call: TRBV29-1
d_call: .
cdr3_aa: CSVIATDTQYF

j_call: TRBJ1-6
v_call: TRBV7-9
d_call: TRBD1
cdr3_aa: CASSLRQGMDSPLHF

j_call: TRBJ2-7
v_call: TRBV5-4
d_call: TRBD1
cdr3_aa: CASSKTGSSYEQYF

j_call: TRBJ1-1
v_call: TRBV29-1
d_call: .
cdr3_aa: CSAAFRMNTEAFF

j_call: TRBJ2-7
v_call: TRBV27
d_call: TRBD2
cdr3_aa: CASRPSGGTLYYEQYF

j_call: TRBJ2-4
v_call: TRBV10-1
d_call: TRBD1
cdr3_aa: CASSEGTGEAKNIQYF

j_call: TRBJ2-2
v_call: TRBV5-4
d_call: TRBD1
cdr3_aa: CASSLSTGTGGVGELFF

j_call: TRBJ2-1
v_call: TRBV27
d_call: TRBD2
cdr3_aa: CASSLSSGGRPQFEQFF

j_call: TRBJ1-1
v_call: TRBV2
d_call: TRBD1
cdr3_aa: CASTDRENTEAFF

j_call: TRBJ1-4
v_call: TRBV5-6
d_call: .
cdr3_aa: CASSFQGRGEKLFF

j_call: TRBJ2-5
v_call: TRBV7-2
d_call: TRBD2
cdr3_aa: CASSRTSGGAGKETQYF

j_call: TRBJ2-7
v_call: TRBV7-8
d_call: TRBD2
cdr3_aa: CASSKMTSGTAFGYEQYF

j_call: TRBJ1-1
v_call: TRBV11-1
d_call: .
cdr3_aa: CASSLAQTGMNTEAFF

j_call: TRBJ2-5
v_call: TRBV5-8
d_call: .
cdr3_aa: CASVQEQETQYF

j_call: TRBJ2-7
v_call: TRBV4-1
d_call: .
cdr3_aa: CASSQRHGNYEQYF

j_call: TRBJ2-5
v_call: TRBV19
d_call: TRBD2
cdr3_aa: CASSIGGASGRGETQYF

j_call: TRBJ1-2
v_call: TRBV3-1/TRBV3-2
d_call: TRBD1
cdr3_aa: CASSRTGTAHF

j_call: TRBJ2-2
v_call: TRBV7-2
d_call: .
cdr3_aa: CASSLMGVPRSGELFF

j_call: TRBJ2-7
v_call: TRBV7-3
d_call: TRBD1
cdr3_aa: CASSFSGQGYEQYF

j_call: TRBJ2-3
v_call: TRBV5-8
d_call: .
cdr3_aa: CASSLHRGTDTQYF

j_call: TRBJ1-1
v_call: TRBV6-5
d_call: .
cdr3_aa: CASSPPGYPEAFF

j_call: TRBJ2-3
v_call: TRBV7-3
d_call: TRBD2
cdr3_aa: CASSFWGLAGARTDTQYF

j_call: TRBJ1-3
v_call: TRBV18
d_call: TRBD1
cdr3_aa: CASSQQGAPGNTIYF

j_call: TRBJ1-5
v_call: TRBV28
d_call: .
cdr3_aa: CASSSIQPQHF